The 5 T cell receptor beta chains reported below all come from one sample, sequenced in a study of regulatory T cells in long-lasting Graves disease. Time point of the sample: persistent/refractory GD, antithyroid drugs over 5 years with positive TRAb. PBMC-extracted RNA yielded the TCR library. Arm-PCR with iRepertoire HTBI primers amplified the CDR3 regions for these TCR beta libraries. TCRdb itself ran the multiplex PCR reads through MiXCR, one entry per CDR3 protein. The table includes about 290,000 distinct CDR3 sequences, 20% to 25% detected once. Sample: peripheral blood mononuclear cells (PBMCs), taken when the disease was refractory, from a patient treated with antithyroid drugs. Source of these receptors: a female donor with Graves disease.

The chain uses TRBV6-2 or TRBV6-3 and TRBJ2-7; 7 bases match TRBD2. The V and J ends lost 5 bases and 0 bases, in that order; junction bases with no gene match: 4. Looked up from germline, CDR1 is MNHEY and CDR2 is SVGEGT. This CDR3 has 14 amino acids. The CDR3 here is CASSPTSASYEQYF. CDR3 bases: TGTGCCAGCAGTCCCACTAGCGCCTCCTACGAGCAGTACTTC.

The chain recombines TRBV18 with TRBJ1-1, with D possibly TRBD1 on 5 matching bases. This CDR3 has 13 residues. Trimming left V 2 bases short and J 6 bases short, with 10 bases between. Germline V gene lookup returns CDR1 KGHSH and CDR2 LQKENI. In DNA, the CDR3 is TGTGCCAGCTCACCAAGTGGGGCGCCTGAAGCTTTCTTT. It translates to CASSPSGAPEAFF.

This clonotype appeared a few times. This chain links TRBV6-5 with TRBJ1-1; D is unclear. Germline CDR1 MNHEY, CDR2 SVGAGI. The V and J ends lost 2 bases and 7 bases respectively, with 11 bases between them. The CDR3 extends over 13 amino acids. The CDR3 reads CASSYGSAGEAFF. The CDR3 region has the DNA TGTGCCAGCAGTTACGGGTCAGCGGGTGAAGCTTTCTTT.

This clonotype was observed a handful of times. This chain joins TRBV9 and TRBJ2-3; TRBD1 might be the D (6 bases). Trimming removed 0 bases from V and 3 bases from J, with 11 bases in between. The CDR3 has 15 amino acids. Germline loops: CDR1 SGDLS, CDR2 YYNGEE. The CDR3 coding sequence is TGTGCCAGCAGCGTAGCTGACAGGAAAACAGATACGCAGTATTTT. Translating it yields CASSVADRKTDTQYF.

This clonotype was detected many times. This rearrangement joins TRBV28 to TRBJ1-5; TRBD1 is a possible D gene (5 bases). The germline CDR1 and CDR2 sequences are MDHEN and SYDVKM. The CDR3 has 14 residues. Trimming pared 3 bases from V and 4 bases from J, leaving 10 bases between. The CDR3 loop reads CASSFPGMNQPQHF. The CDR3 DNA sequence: TGTGCCAGCAGTTTCCCAGGGATGAATCAGCCCCAGCATTTT. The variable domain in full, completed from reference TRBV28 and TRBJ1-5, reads DVKVTQSSRYLVKRTGEKVFLECVQDMDHENMFWYRQDPGLGLRLIYFSYDVKMKEKGDIPEGYSVSREKKERFSLILESASTNQTSMYLCASSFPGMNQPQHFGDGTRLSIL.